The 32 T cell receptor beta chains below all came from one sample that was sequenced in a study of blood T cell repertoires in COVID-19. The data were produced by immunoSEQ multiplex PCR, yet TCRdb's version contains in-frame clones alone and is incomplete. The repertoire holds more than 300,000 clones, roughly 86% seen once, with 8.5% to 12% in the top ten. The material sequenced was peripheral blood. These receptors originate from a woman aged 30 to 39 with COVID-19, enrolled during active disease.

V is TRBV3-1 (or the pseudogene TRBV3-2) and J is TRBJ2-5, with TRBD2 matching over 14 bases. The ends lost 8 bases at V and 5 bases at J; junction bases unmatched: 4. CDR3 length equals 14 residues. Germline CDR1 and CDR2: LGHDT and YNNKEL (reference sequence). CDR3 in DNA: TGTGCCAGCCGGGGACTAGCGGGAGTTGAGACCCAGTACTTC. It translates to CASRGLAGVETQYF.

The chain couples TRBV24-1 to TRBJ2-7; 9 bases agree with TRBD2. V lost 1 base to trimming and J lost 7 bases; unmatched junction nucleotides: 4. CDR1 is KGHDR and CDR2 is SFDVKD in the germline V gene. The CDR3 spans 14 residues. The CDR3 DNA reads TGTGCCACCAGTGATTTAGCGGGAGGAGGGGAGCAGTACTTC. Its protein is CATSDLAGGGEQYF.

This rearrangement joins TRBV6-2 or TRBV6-3 to TRBJ2-1; 8 positions agree with TRBD2. CDR3 length: 17 residues. Germline values: CDR1 MNHEY, CDR2 SVGEGT. V shed 3 bases, J shed 0 bases, and the junction held 7 bases outside the gene matches. The CDR3 protein is CASSYSPGGLSYNEQFF. CDR3 in DNA: TGTGCCAGCAGTTATAGCCCGGGAGGGCTCTCCTACAATGAGCAGTTCTTC.

This clone showed up just a few times. Different DNA sequences within this sample yield the same CDR3. V is TRBV12-3 or TRBV12-4 and J is TRBJ2-7; D perhaps matches TRBD2 (6 bases). CDR3 length: 11 amino acids. Trimming left V 6 bases short and J 6 bases short, with 9 bases between. The CDR3 reads CASSPGGEQYF. The CDR3 DNA follows: TGTGCCAGCAGCCCCGGGGGCGAGCAGTACTTC.

This clone turned up a few times. This chain links TRBV2 with TRBJ2-2; tentative D call: TRBD1 (6 bases). This CDR3 contains 15 residues. Germline V gene sequence: CDR1 SNHLY, CDR2 FYNNEI. Trimming stripped 3 bases from V and 5 bases from J, with 13 bases between. CDR3 residues: CASSDRGRGTGELFF. For the CDR3, the DNA is TGTGCCAGCAGTGACAGGGGTCGAGGGACCGGGGAGCTGTTTTTT.

The chain uses TRBV28 and TRBJ2-2; D may be TRBD2 (6 bases). The V gene lost 3 bases and the J gene lost 3 bases, with 11 bases spanning the gap. CDR3 size: 15 residues. The germline V gene has CDR1 MDHEN and CDR2 SYDVKM. CDR3 loop: CASSLGEADTGELFF. The CDR3 DNA reads as TGTGCCAGCAGTTTGGGGGAGGCCGACACCGGGGAGCTGTTTTTT. Together with reference TRBV28 and TRBJ2-2, the CDR3 gives the full variable domain: DVKVTQSSRYLVKRTGEKVFLECVQDMDHENMFWYRQDPGLGLRLIYFSYDVKMKEKGDIPEGYSVSREKKERFSLILESASTNQTSMYLCASSLGEADTGELFFGEGSRLTVL.

This rearrangement joins TRBV10-3 to TRBJ2-7; 9 bases fit TRBD1. Germline CDR1 ENHRY, CDR2 SYGVKD. With V trimmed by 4 bases and J by 5 bases, 3 bases remained unmatched. There are 13 residues in the CDR3. This CDR3 reads CAISGTGVDEQYF. The CDR3 nucleotides read TGTGCCATCAGTGGGACAGGGGTGGACGAGCAGTACTTC.

The rearrangement links TRBV10-3 to TRBJ2-7; 7 bases line up with TRBD2. Germline CDR1 ENHRY, CDR2 SYGVKD. Unmatched junction bases numbered 12, after V lost 6 bases and J lost 1 base. CDR3 length equals 16 residues. The CDR3 is CAIRDDASGSSYEQYF. CDR3 bases: TGTGCCATCAGGGACGATGCTAGCGGAAGTTCCTACGAGCAGTACTTC.

The chain couples TRBV29-1 to TRBJ2-7; D possibly corresponds to TRBD2 (6 bases). The CDR3 is made up of 12 amino acids. Trimming pared 4 bases from V and 3 bases from J, leaving 10 bases between. Germline values: CDR1 SQVTM, CDR2 ANQGSEA. The CDR3 reads CSVVWRDYEQYF. The CDR3 DNA reads TGCAGCGTTGTATGGCGGGACTACGAGCAGTACTTC.

This clone was seen a handful of times. The V and J genes are TRBV5-4 and TRBJ2-5; TRBD2 agrees at 8 bases. V dropped 5 bases and J dropped 5; count of bases not matched to a gene: 11. The CDR3 totals 15 residues. Germline CDR1 reads SGHNT; CDR2 reads YYREEE (reference sequence). The chain's CDR3 is CASSRSGSDWETQYF. The CDR3 nucleotides read TGTGCCAGCAGTCGGAGCGGGAGTGACTGGGAGACCCAGTACTTC.

V gene TRBV5-1 combines with J gene TRBJ2-7; 7 nucleotides match TRBD2. This CDR3 contains 14 residues. V was clipped by 0 bases and J by 4 bases; unmatched bases: 4. Germline-derived CDR1 and CDR2 are SGHRS and YFSETQ. The CDR3 protein is CASSLEGAGYEQYF. For the CDR3, the DNA is TGCGCCAGCAGCTTGGAGGGAGCGGGGTACGAGCAGTACTTC.

The chain combines TRBV28 with TRBJ2-7, with a weak D call TRBD1 (6 bases). The V gene's germline CDR1 is MDHEN and CDR2 SYDVKM. The CDR3 sequence is 12 residues long. Trimming shortened V by 10 bases and J by 2 bases, and 12 bases separated the two germline ends. The CDR3 spells CATGRGAYEQYF. For the CDR3, the DNA is TGTGCCACCGGCAGGGGCGCCTACGAGCAGTACTTC.

The chain employs TRBV7-2 and TRBJ2-1; 10 bases are shared with TRBD2. Germline CDR1 SGHTA, CDR2 FQGNSA. The CDR3 contains 16 residues. Trimming took 7 bases from V and 2 from J; bases not matched to a gene: 8. The CDR3 bases are TGTGCCAGCACTCTAGCGGGAGTAGATACCTACAATGAGCAGTTCTTC. This gives the protein CASTLAGVDTYNEQFF.

This chain links TRBV6-6 with TRBJ1-3; maybe TRBD1 (5 bases). The CDR3 covers 15 residues. CDR1 MNHNY and CDR2 SVGAGI come from the germline V gene (reference sequence). With 0 bases removed from V and 1 base from J, the gap between germline ends came to 7 bases. The CDR3 sequence: CASSYSGGSGNTIYF. Here the CDR3 DNA reads TGTGCCAGCAGTTACTCGGGGGGGTCTGGAAACACCATATATTTT.

The chain is built from TRBV9 and TRBJ2-3; D is unclear. Germline loops: CDR1 SGDLS, CDR2 YYNGEE. The CDR3 spans 16 residues. The V and J ends lost 2 bases and 2 bases respectively, with 15 bases between them. CDR3 residues: CASSVTTTSPTDTQYF. The CDR3 coding sequence is TGTGCCAGCAGCGTTACCACCACTTCACCCACAGATACGCAGTATTTT.

The V and J genes are TRBV2 and TRBJ2-3; D perhaps matches TRBD2 (5 bases). V dropped 10 bases and J dropped 5 bases, with 16 bases sitting between them. The CDR3 runs to 13 residues. Per germline, CDR1 SNHLY and CDR2 FYNNEI. The CDR3 DNA reads as TGTGCCATTATGAGGAGGCGTGGAGATACGCAGTATTTT. Protein sequence: CAIMRRRGDTQYF.

The chain uses TRBV7-6 and TRBJ1-2; D is perhaps TRBD1 (5 bases). Germline V gene data show CDR1 as SGHVS and CDR2 as FNYEAQ. The CDR3 is 12 residues long. V lost 8 bases and J lost 5, with 12 bases in between. This CDR3 reads CASSPGRYGYTF. CDR3 nucleotide sequence: TGTGCCAGCTCCCCAGGGCGGTATGGCTACACCTTC.

The CDR3 nucleotides read TGTGCCTGGCTACATACTAGCGGGAGTCTTACAGATACGCAGTATTTT. It encodes CAWLHTSGSLTDTQYF. The chain links TRBV30 to TRBJ2-3, with 11 bases identical to TRBD2. The CDR3 has 16 residues. Germline V lookup: CDR1 GTSNPN, CDR2 SVGIG (reference sequence). V trimming: 5 bases; J trimming: 3 bases; junction bases outside the gene matches: 10.

This rearrangement joins TRBV4-3 to TRBJ1-6; D gene ambiguous. The germline V gene encodes CDR1 LGHNA and CDR2 YSLEER. The length of the CDR3 is 15 residues. V was pared by 0 bases and J by 7 bases, with 10 bases between. In nucleotides, the CDR3 is TGCGCCAGCAGCCAAGACGCAGGCTCCAATTCACCCCTCCACTTT. This encodes CASSQDAGSNSPLHF.

This rearrangement joins TRBV9 to TRBJ2-7; D uncertain. This CDR3 comprises 14 residues. Germline V gene lookup returns CDR1 SGDLS and CDR2 YYNGEE. Trimming stripped 0 bases from V and 5 bases from J, with 12 bases between. The CDR3 sequence: CASSVESRSHEQYF. The CDR3 DNA sequence: TGTGCCAGCAGCGTAGAGAGCCGAAGCCACGAGCAGTACTTC.

The chain employs TRBV28 and TRBJ2-5, with D perhaps TRBD2 (6 bases). The CDR3 extends over 16 amino acids. With 4 bases removed from V and 4 bases from J, the gap between germline ends came to 19 bases. Germline assignment: CDR1 MDHEN and CDR2 SYDVKM. The CDR3 nucleotides read TGTGCCAGCAGTTCCCCGTTTAGCGGACGCAGAGAGACCCAGTACTTC. This codes for CASSSPFSGRRETQYF. Together with reference TRBV28 and TRBJ2-5, the CDR3 gives the full variable domain: DVKVTQSSRYLVKRTGEKVFLECVQDMDHENMFWYRQDPGLGLRLIYFSYDVKMKEKGDIPEGYSVSREKKERFSLILESASTNQTSMYLCASSSPFSGRRETQYFGPGTRLLVL.

As regards this clone: The identical CDR3 is also encoded by other nucleotide sequences in the sample. The chain recombines TRBV19 with TRBJ2-5; 7 bases are shared with TRBD2. The CDR3 has 15 residues. Trimming took 11 bases from V and 5 from J; bases not matched to a gene: 17. Germline CDR1 is LNHDA and CDR2 is SQIVND (reference sequence). CDR3 coding DNA: TGTGCCTGCGGGTGGGGTGGGGAGGGTCAGGAGACCCAGTACTTC. This translates into CACGWGGEGQETQYF.

V is TRBV9 and J is TRBJ2-7, with 7 bases lining up with TRBD1. Germline V lookup: CDR1 SGDLS, CDR2 YYNGEE. The CDR3 loop spans 14 amino acids. V gave up 3 bases and J gave up 3 bases; unmatched junction bases: 6. CDR3 sequence: CASSDPGQHYEQYF. In DNA form, the CDR3 reads TGTGCCAGCAGCGATCCGGGACAGCACTACGAGCAGTACTTC. Full variable domain (missing parts from reference TRBV9 and TRBJ2-7): DSGVTQTPKHLITATGQRVTLRCSPRSGDLSVYWYQQSLDQGLQFLIQYYNGEERAKGNILERFSAQQFPDLHSELNLSSLELGDSALYFCASSDPGQHYEQYFGPGTRLTVT.

The rearrangement links TRBV3-1 (or the pseudogene TRBV3-2) to TRBJ2-3; 14 bases agree with TRBD2. Germline lookup yields CDR1 LGHDT and CDR2 YNNKEL (reference sequence). The CDR3 extends over 16 amino acids. The V and J ends lost 5 bases and 6 bases, in that order; junction bases with no gene match: 7. CDR3 amino acids: CASSGTSGSIRDTQYF. The DNA for the CDR3 is TGTGCCAGCAGCGGGACTAGCGGGAGTATTAGGGATACGCAGTATTTT.

J is TRBJ2-5 and V is TRBV9; TRBD2 matches 13 bases. After removal of 5 bases from V and 5 bases from J, the junction contained 6 bases not matched to a gene. Germline V gene data show CDR1 as SGDLS and CDR2 as YYNGEE. The CDR3 consists of 15 residues. In DNA, the CDR3 is TGTGCCAGCAGTGAGACTAGCGGGAGGTTCGAGACCCAGTACTTC. This gives the protein CASSETSGRFETQYF. The variable domain in full, completed from reference TRBV9 and TRBJ2-5, reads DSGVTQTPKHLITATGQRVTLRCSPRSGDLSVYWYQQSLDQGLQFLIQYYNGEERAKGNILERFSAQQFPDLHSELNLSSLELGDSALYFCASSETSGRFETQYFGPGTRLLVL.

The CDR3 DNA follows: TGTGCCACCAGTGAACTAGGGGGCGCGGAGAATGAGCAGTTCTTC. Protein sequence: CATSELGGAENEQFF. The V gene is TRBV24-1, the J gene TRBJ2-1; 7 bases match TRBD1. Germline CDR1 and CDR2: KGHDR and SFDVKD. The CDR3 covers 15 residues. The V segment lost 4 bases and the J segment 7 bases; nucleotides outside the gene matches: 9.

This clone was counted once. The rearrangement uses TRBV7-2 and TRBJ1-2; D possibly corresponds to TRBD1 (6 bases). Looked up from germline, CDR1 is SGHTA and CDR2 is FQGNSA. V was clipped by 5 bases and J by 4 bases, with 14 bases between them. CDR3 length equals 14 residues. CDR3 in amino acids: CASSRRTALYGYTF. CDR3 in DNA: TGTGCCAGCAGCAGGCGGACAGCTCTCTATGGCTACACCTTC. Complete variable domain (other parts from reference TRBV7-2 and TRBJ1-2): GAGVSQSPSNKVTEKGKDVELRCDPISGHTALYWYRQSLGQGLEFLIYFQGNSAPDKSGLPSDRFSAERTGGSVSTLTIQRTQQEDSAVYLCASSRRTALYGYTFGSGTRLTVV.

The chain employs TRBV20-1 and TRBJ1-1; 7 bases map to TRBD1. The trim removed 0 bases at V and 14 bases at J, leaving 3 bases unmatched. There are 10 residues in the CDR3. Germline CDR1 reads DFQATT; CDR2 reads SNEGSKA (reference sequence). CDR3 nucleotides: TGCAGTGCTAGAGAGGGACAGCCGTTCTTT. This encodes CSAREGQPFF.

This sequence joins TRBV5-4 and TRBJ2-7; 7 bases agree with TRBD2. The CDR3 loop spans 16 amino acids. Germline CDR1 SGHNT, CDR2 YYREEE (reference sequence). The ends lost 1 base at V and 3 bases at J; junction bases unmatched: 10. CDR3 bases: TGTGCCAGCAGCTTGCTATCTGGGACTACCTACTACGAGCAGTACTTC. It encodes CASSLLSGTTYYEQYF. Using reference TRBV5-4 and TRBJ2-7 for the parts outside the CDR3, the full variable domain is ETGVTQSPTHLIKTRGQQVTLRCSSQSGHNTVSWYQQALGQGPQFIFQYYREEENGRGNFPPRFSGLQFPNYSSELNVNALELDDSALYLCASSLLSGTTYYEQYFGPGTRLTVT.

The chain is built from TRBV30 and TRBJ1-5; TRBD1 matches 8 bases. Germline V lookup: CDR1 GTSNPN, CDR2 SVGIG (reference sequence). J gave up 3 bases and V 1 base, and 8 bases lay outside the gene matches. The length of the CDR3 is 16 residues. The CDR3: CAWSGGQGRYNQPQHF. CDR3 coding DNA: TGTGCCTGGAGTGGAGGACAGGGCCGATACAATCAGCCCCAGCATTTT.

The rearrangement joins TRBV28 to TRBJ2-5; no clear D. This CDR3 has 14 amino acids. V lost 3 bases and J lost 2, with 10 bases in between. In germline, CDR1 is MDHEN, CDR2 SYDVKM. The CDR3 nucleotides are TGTGCCAGCAGTTTTGATGGGCCTCAAGAGACCCAGTACTTC. This translates into CASSFDGPQETQYF.

The chain is built from TRBV4-1 and TRBJ2-1, with 10 bases identical to TRBD1. The CDR3 length is 15 residues. The V and J ends lost 8 bases and 7 bases, in that order; junction bases with no gene match: 11. From germline, CDR1 is MGHRA and CDR2 YSYEKL. The CDR3 is CASAPGTGALNEQFF. The CDR3 nucleotides read TGCGCCAGCGCACCCGGGACAGGGGCCTTGAATGAGCAGTTCTTC.